The 14 T cell receptor beta chains listed next were all sequenced from one sample in a study of T cell repertoires in cytomegalovirus infection. These receptors have no known antigen. Each CDR3 protein gets one entry after TCRdb re-called the reads with MiXCR. The sample yields 310,000 or so distinct CDR3 sequences, around 25% seen once. The sample was cultured PBMCs, taken from culture after CMV antigen stimulation. The origin of the receptors is a human donor in good health (CMV status not recorded). Some clones in this sample may be carry-over from other donors' samples.

The gene calls are TRBV19 and TRBJ2-5, with 7 bases aligning to TRBD2. The CDR3 is 14 amino acids. J gave up 5 bases and V 8 bases, and 11 bases lay outside the gene matches. Per germline, CDR1 LNHDA and CDR2 SQIVND (reference sequence). The DNA of the CDR3 is TGTGCCAGTGCGTGGGGGAGGGAAATGGAGACCCAGTACTTC. Its protein product is CASAWGREMETQYF. The complete variable domain, with remaining parts taken from reference TRBV19 and TRBJ2-5, reads DGGITQSPKYLFRKEGQNVTLSCEQNLNHDAMYWYRQDPGQGLRLIYYSQIVNDFQKGDIAEGYSVSREKKESFPLTVTSAQKNPTAFYLCASAWGREMETQYFGPGTRLLVL.

The DNA for the CDR3 is TGTGCCAGCAGTTTGACCCAGGCCGGGGAGCTGTTTTTT. Translation: CASSLTQAGELFF. The rearrangement uses TRBV12-3 or TRBV12-4 and TRBJ2-2; D remains unclear. The V gene lost 3 bases and the J gene lost 6 bases, with 8 bases spanning the gap. The CDR3 runs to 13 residues.

This clonotype occurred a few times. The chain joins TRBV6-1 to TRBJ2-7; TRBD2 matches 9 bases. CDR1 and CDR2 (germline): MNHNS, SASEGT. The V gene end was trimmed by 6 bases and the J gene end by 4 bases; junction bases not matched to a gene: 13. The CDR3 consists of 16 residues. The CDR3 sequence: CASSQGGTSNVYEQYF. In DNA form, the CDR3 reads TGTGCCAGCAGCCAAGGAGGGACTAGCAACGTTTACGAGCAGTACTTC.

CDR3 nucleotides: TGTGCCAGCAGCAGTCAACAGGGACCTAATGAAAAACTGTTTTTT. Translation: CASSSQQGPNEKLFF. The chain links TRBV11-2 to TRBJ1-4; D may be TRBD1 (6 bases). CDR3 size: 15 residues. Germline CDR1 is SGHAT and CDR2 is FQNNGV. V lost 5 bases and J lost 3, with 13 bases in between.

A few counts support this clonotype. This chain uses TRBV29-1 with TRBJ2-1; TRBD2 aligns across 7 bases. Germline CDR1 is SQVTM and CDR2 is ANQGSEA. V shed 6 bases, J shed 4 bases, and the junction held 9 bases outside the gene matches. CDR3 length: 14 residues. The CDR3 nucleotides are TGCAGCGTCTCAGTGGGAGGGCCTTACAATGAGCAGTTCTTC. It specifies CSVSVGGPYNEQFF.

This clonotype showed up many times. CDR3: CASTRRAVNTGELFF. In DNA, the CDR3 is TGTGCCAGCACTCGGCGGGCCGTTAACACCGGGGAGCTGTTTTTT. The V call is TRBV12-3 or TRBV12-4, the J call TRBJ2-2, with D possibly matching TRBD2 (5 bases). CDR3 length: 15 residues. V gave up 7 bases and J gave up 2 bases, with 14 bases separating them.

The CDR3 DNA is TGTGCCAGCAGTTCCCTAGACAGGCAGAATTCACCCCTCCACTTT. Its protein product is CASSSLDRQNSPLHF. The rearrangement links TRBV28 to TRBJ1-6; D is possibly TRBD1 (6 bases). In germline, CDR1 is MDHEN, CDR2 SYDVKM. V gave up 4 bases and J gave up 7 bases, with 14 bases separating them. This CDR3 has 15 amino acids.

Turning to this clonotype: A read error is likely, as this CDR3 ends without the conserved phenylalanine or tryptophan. The genes are TRBV19 and TRBJ2-2; D is unclear. CDR3 size: 14 residues. V gave up 7 bases and J gave up 7 bases, with 16 bases separating them. Germline-derived CDR1 and CDR2 are LNHDA and SQIVND (reference sequence). In DNA, the CDR3 is TGTGCCAGTACTCTAACCCCGCAGGACGGGGAGCTGTTTCTT. Its translation is CASTLTPQDGELFL.

The genes are TRBV20-1 and TRBJ2-1; 7 nucleotides line up with TRBD2. This CDR3 spans 16 amino acids. Germline V lookup: CDR1 DFQATT, CDR2 SNEGSKA (reference sequence). Germline trimming cut 6 bases from V and 0 bases from J; bases unmatched to any gene: 11. The CDR3 DNA follows: TGCAGTGCAACCGGTGACACGGGGGGCTCCTACAATGAGCAGTTCTTC. Translated: CSATGDTGGSYNEQFF.

This clonotype was seen a handful of times. This chain links TRBV4-1 with TRBJ2-1; weak D call: TRBD2 (6 bases). The ends were cut back, 0 bases at V and 0 bases at J, with 12 bases in the middle. The CDR3 has 17 residues. CDR1 and CDR2 from the germline V gene are MGHRA and YSYEKL. The CDR3 region has the DNA TGCGCCAGCAGCCAAGAGTGGAGGGGAAGCTCCTACAATGAGCAGTTCTTC. Translating it yields CASSQEWRGSSYNEQFF.

The CDR3 DNA reads TGTGCCAGCAGCTTAGAGGCGAGGCGGGAGGGCTACACCTTC. This encodes CASSLEARREGYTF. This chain uses TRBV7-9 with TRBJ1-2; no clear D gene. From germline, CDR1 is SEHNR and CDR2 FQNEAQ (reference sequence). The CDR3 consists of 14 residues. V dropped 1 base and J dropped 8 bases, with 14 bases sitting between them.

Details on this clonotype: Possible read error: a much larger clone is one base away. This chain's CDR3 is CASSPRQGSYEQFF. As DNA, the CDR3 is TGTGCCAGCAGCCCCCGACAGGGCTCCTACGAGCAGTTCTTC. The V call is TRBV7-2, the J call TRBJ2-7; 7 bases match TRBD1. The J call may be wrong; the DNA end is better matched by TRBJ2-1. The length of the CDR3 is 14 residues. The V gene's germline CDR1 is SGHTA and CDR2 FQGNSA.

The genes are TRBV7-9 and TRBJ2-7; the match to TRBD1 covers 7 bases. This CDR3 is 12 amino acids long. Germline V gene data show CDR1 as SEHNR and CDR2 as FQNEAQ (reference sequence). J was trimmed by 3 bases and V by 4 bases; bases with no gene match: 0. The CDR3 nucleotides read TGTGCCAGCAGCTGGACAGGCTACGAGCAGTACTTC. It codes for CASSWTGYEQYF.

This clonotype came up a few times. This chain uses TRBV14 with TRBJ2-2, with 7 positions matching TRBD1. Germline CDR1 and CDR2: SGHDN and FVKESK. J was trimmed by 3 bases and V by 4 bases; bases with no gene match: 2. CDR3 length: 14 amino acids. The CDR3 loop reads CASSPTGDTGELFF. In DNA, the CDR3 is TGTGCCAGCAGCCCAACAGGGGACACCGGGGAGCTGTTTTTT.